The 9 T cell receptor beta chains given below trace back to one sample, sequenced in a study of type 1 and type 2 diabetes patients. PCR was run on genomic DNA. A primer set of 30 forward and 13 reverse primers amplified the CDR3. TCRdb reanalysed the multiplex PCR reads using MiXCR and keeps one entry per CDR3 protein. Of 250,000 or so distinct CDR3 sequences in the sample, over 45% were seen once. The sample comprised peripheral blood mononuclear cells (PBMCs). These receptors were obtained from a man younger than 35 with type 2 diabetes.

This clonotype was picked up a small number of times. V gene TRBV5-1 combines with J gene TRBJ1-1; 7 bases agree with TRBD1. Germline V lookup: CDR1 SGHRS, CDR2 YFSETQ. The V gene end was trimmed by 2 bases and the J gene end by 1 base; junction bases not matched to a gene: 5. This CDR3 contains 15 residues. CDR3: CASSLQGTGNTEAFF. The CDR3 region has the DNA TGCGCCAGCAGCTTACAGGGGACGGGGAACACTGAAGCTTTCTTT.

This chain connects TRBV24-1 to TRBJ2-6; possible D gene TRBD1, 6 bases. Deletions cut 9 bases from V and 0 bases from J, with 8 bases between. The germline V gene encodes CDR1 KGHDR and CDR2 SFDVKD. The CDR3 spans 14 residues. The CDR3 DNA follows: TGTGCCACCTCAGGGGACTCTGGGGCCAACGTCCTGACTTTC. Its translation: CATSGDSGANVLTF.

There are a few counts of this clonotype. The chain combines TRBV7-3 with TRBJ1-2, with D tentatively TRBD1 (6 bases). V was cut by 4 bases and J by 3 bases, with 21 bases left in between. Germline CDR1 is SGHTA and CDR2 is FQGTGA. The CDR3 is 17 residues long. CDR3 sequence reads: CASSYKVTRGTHYGYTF. The DNA for the CDR3 is TGTGCCAGCAGCTATAAGGTTACCAGGGGTACGCACTATGGCTACACCTTC.

Note on this clonotype: Since no conserved phenylalanine or tryptophan closes the CDR3, a read error is the likely cause. The chain combines TRBV19 with TRBJ2-1; TRBD2 matches at 11 bases. V was pared by 6 bases and J by 3 bases, with 4 bases of the junction left unmatched. CDR3 length equals 15 residues. Germline V gives CDR1 LNHDA, CDR2 SQIVND (reference sequence). The CDR3 reads CASSLGTSGYNEQFY. In DNA, the CDR3 is TGTGCCAGTAGCCTAGGGACTAGCGGCTACAATGAGCAGTTCTAC.

This clonotype turned up a few times. This sequence joins TRBV7-8 and TRBJ2-7; unclear D gene. V dropped 2 bases and J dropped 0 bases, with 8 bases sitting between them. Looked up from germline, CDR1 is SGHVS and CDR2 is FQNEAQ. The CDR3 has 14 amino acids. For the CDR3, the DNA is TGTGCCAGCAGCTTATTTGGCGGCTCCTACGAGCAGTACTTC. Translation: CASSLFGGSYEQYF.

This clonotype was seen at least ten times. The genes are TRBV30 and TRBJ1-1; unclear D gene. V lost 0 bases and J lost 1, with 9 bases in between. This CDR3 region has 14 residues. Germline lookup yields CDR1 GTSNPN and CDR2 SVGIG (reference sequence). In DNA, the CDR3 is TGTGCCTGGAGTGTCTCGGGCCCGAACACTGAAGCTTTCTTT. Translated: CAWSVSGPNTEAFF.

This clonotype was counted between two and nine times. The rearrangement links TRBV5-1 to TRBJ1-2; D possibly corresponds to TRBD1 (5 bases). Germline assignment: CDR1 SGHRS and CDR2 YFSETQ. CDR3 length: 13 amino acids. Trimming cost V 0 bases and J 2 bases, with 5 bases left between them. This CDR3 reads CASSLDRNYGYTF. The CDR3 region has the DNA TGCGCCAGCAGCTTGGACAGGAACTATGGCTACACCTTC.

This clonotype was seen at least ten times. The rearrangement joins TRBV7-8 to TRBJ2-3; D remains ambiguous. The CDR3 loop spans 12 amino acids. Germline CDR1 SGHVS, CDR2 FQNEAQ. The germline V and J ends were trimmed by 4 bases and 4 bases, with 6 bases remaining between them. In DNA form, the CDR3 reads TGTGCCAGCAGCTACAGAGCAGATACGCAGTATTTT. Amino acid sequence: CASSYRADTQYF.

This chain connects TRBV6-5 to TRBJ1-1, with TRBD1 as a possible D gene (6 bases). Looked up from germline, CDR1 is MNHEY and CDR2 is SVGAGI. This CDR3 comprises 11 residues. V gave up 4 bases and J gave up 10 bases, with 10 bases separating them. The CDR3: CASSFQGRAFF. The CDR3 DNA sequence: TGTGCCAGCAGTTTTCAGGGGAGAGCTTTCTTT.